This T cell receptor beta chain is drawn from a study of blood T cells in healthy people across ages. Primers used in a second PCR of about 6 to 12 cycles were a sample-barcoded 5' primer and a J-beta primer mix. Every single cDNA molecule received a tag from a template-switch adaptor with 12 random nucleotides. TCRdb fed the 5' RACE reads into MiXCR, producing one record per CDR3 protein. The sample lists over 600,000 distinct CDR3 sequences; roughly three fifths were seen once. CDR3 length: 14 amino acids. Germline V gives CDR1 SNHLY, CDR2 FYNNEI. V lost 8 bases to trimming and J lost 1 base, with 11 bases between them. The individuals who served as donors were healthy Caucasians living in Russia, aged roughly 6 to 95. This clonotype was counted once.

The clonotype originates from a man aged 35 to 55 in good health. The rearrangement uses TRBV2 and TRBJ2-2; no clear D gene. Sequencing was performed on blood. The CDR3 nucleotides are TGTGCCAGCTCTCTGGCCAAGAACACCGGGGAGCTGTTTTTT. Translating it yields CASSLAKNTGELFF.